A single T cell receptor beta chain is shown here with its context. What it recognizes is unknown. This CDR3 spans 17 amino acids. In germline, CDR1 is MNHNS, CDR2 SASEGT. The J segment lost 2 bases and the V segment lost 1 base, leaving 6 bases of the junction unmatched. These data come from a study of cytomegalovirus exposure and HLA in healthy donors. In the study overall: The Caucasian-associated ancestry cluster held 65% to 85% of more than 350 genotyped donors.

Findings of the study overall: Presence/absence analyses supposed approximately even sequencing depth among donors.

The PCR ran on 60 Vbeta and 13 Jbeta primers. Assay used: immunoSEQ multiplex PCR; TCRdb lists only in-frame clones, some missing. The top ten clones hold more than 3% of a sample with 120,000 or so clones, roughly 76% of them seen once. The sequencing sample was made of PBMCs. The genes are TRBV6-1 and TRBJ2-3, with 10 positions matching TRBD2. The source is a woman aged 45-59 years in good health and CMV-seronegative. CDR3 region: CASSEDPSGSYTDTQYF. CDR3 nucleotides: TGTGCCAGCAGTGAAGATCCTAGCGGGAGTTACACAGATACGCAGTATTTT.